This T cell receptor (beta chain) was captured by sequencing in a study of shared clonotypes between healthy human individuals. V dropped 2 bases and J dropped 0 bases, with 11 bases sitting between them. The CDR3 runs to 16 residues. The germline V gene encodes CDR1 GTSNPN and CDR2 SVGIG (reference sequence). CD45RO negativity and positive selection for CCR7 defined naive CD8 cells, a population that excluded terminally differentiated effector memory CD45RA+ cells. Adults of Caucasian background living in Nashville, Tennessee made up all donors. TCRdb's table, derived via immunoSEQ multiplex PCR, lists solely in-frame clones and lacks some. Of 2 million or so clones listed, 85% to 95% are singletons.

The sequence was obtained from a man aged 18 to 30 in good health. This chain links TRBV30 with TRBJ1-6; D is unclear. Specimen: naive CD8+ T cells sorted from blood. In DNA, the CDR3 is TGTGCCTGGAGTCCCCGGGTCAGCTCCTATAATTCACCCCTCCACTTT. This codes for CAWSPRVSSYNSPLHF.